The sequence of this TCR beta chain was determined in a study of T cell responses to AZD1222 COVID-19 vaccine. The study's findings and limits: Regions 160-218 and 743-854 dominated among vaccine-associated CD4 TCRs spanning spike. Baseline serostatus was positive in only a handful of AZD1222 recipients. Unmutated variant regions are reportedly targeted by nearly half of spike-specific TCRs.

The method was immunoSEQ multiplex PCR; TCRdb's version includes in-frame clones alone and lacks a portion of them. The table has 110,000 or so clones, 85% to 90% seen once; the top ten hold over 2.5%. Note on this clone: Its antigen is undetermined.

This CDR3 is 15 amino acids long. Germline V gives CDR1 KGHDR, CDR2 SFDVKD. V was pared by 3 bases and J by 1 base, with 11 bases between. This receptor was identified in an adult who received the AZD1222 COVID-19 vaccine. The rearrangement joins TRBV24-1 to TRBJ1-2; D possibly corresponds to TRBD1 (5 bases). The source material was peripheral blood, sampled 28 days after the second AZD1222 dose. CDR3 loop: CATSDTADNNYGYTF. The CDR3 nucleotides read TGTGCCACCAGTGATACGGCGGACAATAACTATGGCTACACCTTC.